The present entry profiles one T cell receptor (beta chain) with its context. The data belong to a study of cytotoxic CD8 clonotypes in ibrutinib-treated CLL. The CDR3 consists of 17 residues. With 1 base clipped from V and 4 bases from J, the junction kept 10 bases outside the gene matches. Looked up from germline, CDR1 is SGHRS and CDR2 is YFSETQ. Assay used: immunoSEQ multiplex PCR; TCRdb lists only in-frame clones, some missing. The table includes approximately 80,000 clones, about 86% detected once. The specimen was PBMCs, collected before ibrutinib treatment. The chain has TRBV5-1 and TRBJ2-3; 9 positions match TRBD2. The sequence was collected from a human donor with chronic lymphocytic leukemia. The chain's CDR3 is CASSLRSREGRADTQYF. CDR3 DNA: TGCGCCAGCAGCTTGCGATCGCGGGAGGGCCGGGCAGATACGCAGTATTTT.